This T cell receptor (beta chain) was identified in a study of identifying expanded T cells in peripheral blood. Findings of the study overall: Across healthy donors, higher total template counts meant significantly greater roughly 2-week count variance.

The V end lost 0 bases, the J end lost 6 bases, and 9 bases lay between the germline ends. Germline V lookup: CDR1 SGHDN, CDR2 FVKESK. CDR3 size: 15 residues. The protocol was immunoSEQ multiplex PCR, while the TCRdb copy is restricted to in-frame clones and leaves out a portion. In the table there are 75,000 to 90,000 clones, around 90% of which are singletons. Notes on this clone: Its specificity is unknown.

No infections or other immune events were documented during collection. The specimen was blood. The source is a person aged 18 to 75 in good health. This chain connects TRBV14 to TRBJ1-6; possible D gene TRBD1, 5 bases. The CDR3 loop reads CASSQENRINSPLHF. In DNA, the CDR3 is TGTGCCAGCAGCCAAGAAAACAGGATTAATTCACCCCTCCACTTT.